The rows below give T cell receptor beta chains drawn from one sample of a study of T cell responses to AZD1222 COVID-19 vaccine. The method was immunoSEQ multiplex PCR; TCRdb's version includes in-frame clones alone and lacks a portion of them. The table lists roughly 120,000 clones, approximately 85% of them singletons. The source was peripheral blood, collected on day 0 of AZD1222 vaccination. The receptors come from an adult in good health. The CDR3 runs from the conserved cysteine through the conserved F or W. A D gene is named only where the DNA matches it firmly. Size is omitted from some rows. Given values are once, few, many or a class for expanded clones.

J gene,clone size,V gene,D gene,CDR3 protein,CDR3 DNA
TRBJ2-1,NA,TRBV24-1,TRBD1,CATSDPGGPGVNEQFF,TGTGCCACCAGTGATCCAGGGGGCCCCGGTGTGAATGAGCAGTTCTTC
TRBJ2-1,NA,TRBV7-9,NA,CASSSLINSPGNEQFF,TGTGCCAGCAGCTCCCTTATTAATAGCCCGGGAAATGAGCAGTTCTTC
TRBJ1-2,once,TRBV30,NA,CAWSPLINYGYTF,TGTGCCTGGAGCCCCCTGATTAACTATGGCTACACCTTC
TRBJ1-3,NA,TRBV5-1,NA,CASSLDGSSGNTIYF,TGCGCCAGCAGCCTGGACGGTTCCTCTGGAAACACCATATATTTT
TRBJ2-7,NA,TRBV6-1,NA,CASSEQAYYEQYF,TGTGCCAGCAGTGAACAGGCGTACTACGAGCAGTACTTC
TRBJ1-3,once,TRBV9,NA,CASSVDPGTTGNTIYF,TGTGCCAGCAGCGTGGACCCCGGGACTACTGGAAACACCATATATTTT
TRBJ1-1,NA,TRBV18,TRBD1,CASSPDRGGTEAFF,TGTGCCAGCTCACCGGACAGGGGGGGCACTGAAGCTTTCTTT
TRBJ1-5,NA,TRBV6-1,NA,CASSERGGNQPQHF,TGTGCCAGCAGTGAAAGGGGGGGCAATCAGCCCCAGCATTTT
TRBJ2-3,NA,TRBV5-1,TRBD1,CASSLPLGQASTDTQYF,TGCGCCAGCAGCTTGCCTCTGGGACAGGCCAGCACAGATACGCAGTATTTT
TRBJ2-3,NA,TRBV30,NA,CAWSVRRGTDTQYF,TGTGCCTGGAGTGTGAGGAGAGGGACAGATACGCAGTATTTT
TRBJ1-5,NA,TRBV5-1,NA,CASSLSGNQPQHF,TGCGCCAGCAGCTTGAGTGGAAATCAGCCCCAGCATTTT
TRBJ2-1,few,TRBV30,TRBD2,CAWSTGSGLALYNEQFF,TGTGCCTGGAGCACAGGTTCGGGACTAGCACTATACAATGAGCAGTTCTTC
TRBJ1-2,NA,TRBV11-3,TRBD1,CASSVQGVTNYGYTF,TGTGCCAGCAGCGTTCAGGGGGTCACTAACTATGGCTACACCTTC
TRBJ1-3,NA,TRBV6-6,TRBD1,CASSYTGTAGNTIYF,TGTGCCAGCAGTTACACCGGGACAGCCGGAAACACCATATATTTT
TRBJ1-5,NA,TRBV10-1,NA,CASSEFQGQPQHF,TGCGCCAGCAGTGAGTTTCAGGGCCAGCCCCAGCATTTT
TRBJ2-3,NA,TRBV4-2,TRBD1,CASSQPGQGTDTQYF,TGTGCCAGCAGCCAACCGGGACAGGGGACAGATACGCAGTATTTT
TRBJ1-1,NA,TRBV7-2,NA,CASSLVGAGNTEAFF,TGTGCCAGCAGCTTAGTAGGGGCAGGGAACACTGAAGCTTTCTTT
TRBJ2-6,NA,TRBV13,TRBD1,CASSEQGAGANVLTF,TGTGCCAGCAGTGAACAGGGGGCTGGGGCCAACGTCCTGACTTTC
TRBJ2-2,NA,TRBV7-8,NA,CASSFVTNTGELFF,TGTGCCAGCAGCTTTGTTACGAACACCGGGGAGCTGTTTTTT
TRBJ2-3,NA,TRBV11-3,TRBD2,CASSFSLAATDTQYF,TGTGCCAGCAGCTTTTCACTAGCGGCCACAGATACGCAGTATTTT
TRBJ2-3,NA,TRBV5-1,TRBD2,CASSRLAGGGDTQYF,TGCGCCAGCAGCCGACTAGCGGGAGGAGGTGATACGCAGTATTTT
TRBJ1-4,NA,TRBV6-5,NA,CASSYVAGRGEKLFF,TGTGCCAGCAGTTACGTGGCAGGGAGAGGAGAAAAACTGTTTTTT
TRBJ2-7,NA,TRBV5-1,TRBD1,CASSSSGQGYEQYF,TGCGCCAGCAGCTCCTCGGGACAGGGCTACGAGCAGTACTTC
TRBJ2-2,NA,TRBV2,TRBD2,CASRQAGTSGSLTGELFF,TGTGCCAGCAGGCAAGCCGGGACTAGCGGGAGTCTGACCGGGGAGCTGTTTTTT
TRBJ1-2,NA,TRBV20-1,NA,CSASEPLGWDGYTF,TGCAGTGCTAGTGAACCCCTGGGATGGGATGGCTACACCTTC
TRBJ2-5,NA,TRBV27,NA,CASSHGNFQETQYF,TGTGCCAGCAGCCACGGTAACTTTCAAGAGACCCAGTACTTC
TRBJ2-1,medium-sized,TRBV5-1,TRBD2,CASSLGRSSGGINEQFF,TGCGCCAGCAGCTTGGGACGATCTAGCGGGGGGATTAATGAGCAGTTCTTC
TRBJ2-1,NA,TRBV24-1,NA,CATSDRPSYNEQFF,TGTGCCACCAGTGATCGACCCTCCTACAATGAGCAGTTCTTC
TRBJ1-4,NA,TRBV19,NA,CASSSRGSNEKLFF,TGTGCCAGTAGTTCCCGCGGGAGTAATGAAAAACTGTTTTTT
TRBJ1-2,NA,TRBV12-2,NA,CASRPSWTQRPTF,TGTGCAAGTCGCCCCTCCTGGACCCAACGCCCCACCTTC
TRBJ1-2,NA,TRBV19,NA,CASSISGGQNLGYTF,TGTGCCAGTAGTATAAGCGGGGGCCAGAATCTAGGCTACACCTTC
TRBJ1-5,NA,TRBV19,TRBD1,CASSIDRGNQPQHF,TGTGCCAGTAGTATCGACAGGGGCAATCAGCCCCAGCATTTT
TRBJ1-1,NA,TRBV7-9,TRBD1,CASSFGTDNTEAFF,TGTGCCAGCAGCTTCGGGACAGATAACACTGAAGCTTTCTTT
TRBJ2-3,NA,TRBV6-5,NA,CASRRDGAGTQYF,TGTGCCAGCAGGAGGGACGGTGCGGGTACGCAGTATTTT
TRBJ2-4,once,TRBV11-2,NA,CASSPSLALQNIQYF,TGTGCCAGCAGCCCTTCGCTAGCCCTGCAAAACATTCAGTACTTC
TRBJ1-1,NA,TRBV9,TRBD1,CASSVATSGGLTEAFF,TGTGCCAGCAGCGTAGCTACGTCAGGGGGATTGACTGAAGCTTTCTTT
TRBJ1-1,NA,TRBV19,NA,CATRDNSNTEAFF,TGTGCCACCCGGGACAACTCGAACACTGAAGCTTTCTTT
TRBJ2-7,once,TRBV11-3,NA,CASSLSERGLYEQYF,TGTGCCAGCAGCTTATCTGAACGGGGTCTCTACGAGCAGTACTTC
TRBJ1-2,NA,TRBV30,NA,CAWSTRAGVGYTF,TGTGCCTGGAGTACCCGGGCAGGGGTTGGCTACACCTTC
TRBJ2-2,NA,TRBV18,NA,CASLPGQPNTGELFF,TGTGCCAGCCTTCCGGGACAACCGAACACCGGGGAGCTGTTTTTT
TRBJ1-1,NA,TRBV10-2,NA,CASSGGQPEAFF,TGCGCCAGCAGCGGGGGGCAGCCTGAAGCTTTCTTT
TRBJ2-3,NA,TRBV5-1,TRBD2,CASSSSPSGGDTQYF,TGCGCCAGCAGCTCCTCACCCAGCGGGGGGGATACGCAGTATTTT
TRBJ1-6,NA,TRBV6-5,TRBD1,CASSYSMTGGYSPLHF,TGTGCCAGCAGTTACTCAATGACAGGGGGATATTCACCCCTCCACTTT
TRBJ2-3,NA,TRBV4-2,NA,CASSQKGGEPDTQYF,TGTGCCAGCAGCCAAAAGGGCGGGGAGCCAGATACGCAGTATTTT
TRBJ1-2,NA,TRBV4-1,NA,CASSQDWNRNYGYTF,TGCGCCAGCAGCCAAGATTGGAACAGAAACTATGGCTACACCTTC
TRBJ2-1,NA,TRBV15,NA,CATSRDTGRNHNEQFF,TGTGCCACCAGCAGAGACACAGGGAGGAACCACAATGAGCAGTTCTTC
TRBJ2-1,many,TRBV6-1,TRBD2,CASSEGRVSEQFF,TGTGCCAGCAGTGAGGGGAGGGTCAGTGAGCAGTTCTTC
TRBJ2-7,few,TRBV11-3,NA,CASSPRSARNYEQYF,TGTGCCAGCAGCCCGAGGTCGGCGAGGAACTACGAGCAGTACTTC
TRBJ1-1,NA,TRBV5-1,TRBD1,CASSRDRGEAFF,TGCGCCAGCAGCCGGGACAGGGGAGAAGCTTTCTTT
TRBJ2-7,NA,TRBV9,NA,CASSEPGGDEQYF,TGTGCCAGCAGCGAACCAGGAGGTGACGAGCAGTACTTC
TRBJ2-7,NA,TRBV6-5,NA,CASNYDYEQYF,TGTGCCAGCAATTACGACTACGAGCAGTACTTC
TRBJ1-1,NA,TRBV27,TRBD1,CASSLRGAAFF,TGTGCCAGCAGCCTCAGGGGGGCGGCTTTCTTT
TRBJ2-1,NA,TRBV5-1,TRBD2,CASSLVSGSSYNEQFF,TGCGCCAGCAGCTTGGTAAGCGGGAGCTCCTACAATGAGCAGTTCTTC
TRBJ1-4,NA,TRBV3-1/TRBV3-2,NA,CASSQVRRGLFF,TGTGCCAGCAGCCAAGTGCGCAGGGGACTGTTTTTT
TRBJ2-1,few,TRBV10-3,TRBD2,CAIRETSGGRIEQFF,TGTGCCATCAGGGAGACTAGCGGGGGGAGGATTGAGCAGTTCTTC
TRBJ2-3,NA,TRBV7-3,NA,CASSLTMTRTDTQYF,TGTGCCAGCAGCTTAACGATGACTAGGACAGATACGCAGTATTTT
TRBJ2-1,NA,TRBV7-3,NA,CASSVQLDYNEQFF,TGTGCCAGCAGCGTCCAACTAGATTACAATGAGCAGTTCTTC
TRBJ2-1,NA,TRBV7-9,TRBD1,CASSPHRDRGEQFF,TGTGCCAGCAGCCCGCACCGGGACAGGGGTGAGCAGTTCTTC
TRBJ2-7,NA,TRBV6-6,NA,CASSYEAGINREQYF,TGTGCCAGCAGTTACGAAGCAGGTATCAATCGCGAGCAGTACTTC